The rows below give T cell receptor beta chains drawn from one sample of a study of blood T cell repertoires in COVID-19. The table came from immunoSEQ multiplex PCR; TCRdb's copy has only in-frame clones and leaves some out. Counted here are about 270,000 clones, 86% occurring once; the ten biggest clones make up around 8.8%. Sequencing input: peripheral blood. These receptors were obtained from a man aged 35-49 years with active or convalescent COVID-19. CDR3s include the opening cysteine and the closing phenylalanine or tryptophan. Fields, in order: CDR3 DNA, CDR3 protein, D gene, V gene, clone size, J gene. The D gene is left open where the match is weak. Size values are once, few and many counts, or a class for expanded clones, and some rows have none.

TGTGCCAGCAGGCCCCGACAGGGACCCCACTACGAGCAGTACTTC CASRPRQGPHYEQYF TRBD1 TRBV6-5 few TRBJ2-7
TGTGCCAGCAGCGCATCACGAGACACTGAAGCTTTCTTT CASSASRDTEAFF . TRBV2 . TRBJ1-1
TGTGCCAGCTCACTAGACAGGGGGCCTAACTATGGCTACACCTTC CASSLDRGPNYGYTF TRBD1 TRBV18 . TRBJ1-2
TGCGCCAGCAGCTTGGTTGCTATGGCTAGCGGGGCCGGGGAGCTGTTTTTT CASSLVAMASGAGELFF TRBD2 TRBV5-1 once TRBJ2-2
TGTGCCACCAGTGATTGGACTGTCGAGACCCAGTACTTC CATSDWTVETQYF . TRBV24-1 . TRBJ2-5
TGTGCCAGCAGGTTAAACAGGGACACCGGGGAGCTGTTTTTT CASRLNRDTGELFF . TRBV9 . TRBJ2-2
TGTGCCAGCAGTGTGAGAATGACAGGTTACGGCTACACCTTC CASSVRMTGYGYTF . TRBV2 . TRBJ1-2
TGTGCCAGCAGCCGCATAGAGAGGAACACCGGGGAGCTGTTTTTT CASSRIERNTGELFF . TRBV3-1/TRBV3-2 . TRBJ2-2
TGTGCCAGCAGTTACCTACAGGGAAGTGAGCAGTTCTTC CASSYLQGSEQFF . TRBV6-2/TRBV6-3 . TRBJ2-1
TGCAGCGTTTCGATTGGACAGAGCGAGCAGTACTTC CSVSIGQSEQYF . TRBV29-1 . TRBJ2-7
TGCGCCAGCAGCCAAGATGGACAGGGACATGAAAAACTGTTTTTT CASSQDGQGHEKLFF TRBD1 TRBV4-1 . TRBJ1-4
TGTGCCAGCAGAAGGGGCTCTAACACAGATACGCAGTATTTT CASRRGSNTDTQYF . TRBV6-5 . TRBJ2-3
TGTGCCAGCCGATACCAGACAGGGGCTTATAGCAATCAGCCCCAGCATTTT CASRYQTGAYSNQPQHF TRBD1 TRBV19 . TRBJ1-5
TGTGCCAGTAGTATAGATCTATGGGCTAGCGGGGACAACGAGCAGTACTTC CASSIDLWASGDNEQYF TRBD2 TRBV19 . TRBJ2-7
TGTGCCATCCGGGGGGCAAGTAATTCACCCCTCCACTTT CAIRGASNSPLHF . TRBV10-3 . TRBJ1-6
TGTGCCAGCAGCGTAGCTATCAGGGGGCAAGGCTACACCTTC CASSVAIRGQGYTF TRBD1 TRBV9 . TRBJ1-2
TGTGCCAGCAGTGCAGGCCTGATGTATGGCTACACCTTC CASSAGLMYGYTF . TRBV25-1 once TRBJ1-2
TGTGCCAGCACGACTAGCGGGACGGCGGATACGCAGTATTTT CASTTSGTADTQYF TRBD2 TRBV27 . TRBJ2-3
TGTGCCTCCTGGACAGGTTTGTCCGGGGAGCTGTTTTTT CASWTGLSGELFF TRBD1 TRBV10-3 . TRBJ2-2
TGCGCCAGCAGCGTACAGGAACGCGAAAAACTGTTTTTT CASSVQEREKLFF . TRBV5-1 . TRBJ1-4
TGTGCCAGCAGCCCAGGGGACGGAAACACCATATATTTT CASSPGDGNTIYF . TRBV9 . TRBJ1-3
TGTGCCAGCAGTCAGGGCAATGACTATGGCTACACCTTC CASSQGNDYGYTF . TRBV5-4 . TRBJ1-2
TGTGCCAGCAGCCCCCCCTCGACTAGCGGCACCGGGGAGCTGTTTTTT CASSPPSTSGTGELFF TRBD2 TRBV7-6 few TRBJ2-2
TGTGCCAGCAGCTCTCGCCGGGGTCCGTACAGACAGGCCAAATATCAGCCCCAGCATTTT CASSSRRGPYRQAKYQPQHF . TRBV21-1 . TRBJ1-5
TGTGCCACCAGCAGAGATCCAGGCAGCAATCAGCCCCAGCATTTT CATSRDPGSNQPQHF . TRBV15 few TRBJ1-5
TGTGCCAGCAGCACAGGGACAGGGGATCAGTACTTC CASSTGTGDQYF TRBD1 TRBV11-2 once TRBJ2-7
TGTGCCAGCAGCTCCCCTATTTCACCCCTCCACTTT CASSSPISPLHF . TRBV27 . TRBJ1-6
TGTGCCAGCAGCTTAGGGGGGCTAGCGGGGTACAATGAGCAGTTCTTC CASSLGGLAGYNEQFF TRBD2 TRBV11-2 . TRBJ2-1
TGTGCCAGCAGCCGGGGACAGGCACGCGGGGAGCTGTTTTTT CASSRGQARGELFF TRBD1 TRBV7-2 . TRBJ2-2
TGCGCCAGCAGCCAGACGGACACCTCCGGGTTAGAAGCTTTCTTT CASSQTDTSGLEAFF . TRBV4-1 . TRBJ1-1
TGTGCCAGCAGCCTCCTCCGAGGGGCCAAAAACATTCAGTACTTC CASSLLRGAKNIQYF . TRBV11-3 . TRBJ2-4
TGTGCCAGCAGCGGAACAGGGGGCGCTTCTGGAAACACCATATATTTT CASSGTGGASGNTIYF TRBD1 TRBV9 once TRBJ1-3
TGCAGCGTTGGACTCCTGAGGGGACAGGGTAACACTGAAGCTTTCTTT CSVGLLRGQGNTEAFF TRBD1 TRBV29-1 . TRBJ1-1
TGTGCCAGCAGCTCGGGACAGGCTTACAATGAGCAGTTCTTC CASSSGQAYNEQFF TRBD1 TRBV11-2 . TRBJ2-1
TGTGCCTGCCGCCCCGGGACAGGGCCCTACGAGCAGTACTTC CACRPGTGPYEQYF TRBD1 TRBV30 . TRBJ2-7
TGTGCCAGCAGCCCCCGGACTAGCGGGGGGGCCGACAATGAGCAGTTCTTC CASSPRTSGGADNEQFF TRBD2 TRBV7-9 . TRBJ2-1
TGTGCCAGCAGTGAACAGTCCGTCTCTGGAAACACCATATATTTT CASSEQSVSGNTIYF . TRBV2 . TRBJ1-3
TGTGCCAGCTCACCACTCGACAGCATGGATGAAAAACTGTTTTTT CASSPLDSMDEKLFF . TRBV18 . TRBJ1-4
TGTGCCAGCAGTGATGACAGCTTGAACACTGAAGCTTTCTTT CASSDDSLNTEAFF . TRBV2 . TRBJ1-1
TGTGCCAGCAATACCGGGACAACAAATCAGCCCCAGCATTTT CASNTGTTNQPQHF . TRBV28 few TRBJ1-5
TGTGCCAGCAGCTCCTCTAGCGGACAAGAGACCCAGTACTTC CASSSSSGQETQYF TRBD2 TRBV7-3 . TRBJ2-5
TGTGCCAGCAGCAAAAGCGGGGCCTCGAACACTGAAGCTTTCTTT CASSKSGASNTEAFF . TRBV7-3 . TRBJ1-1
TGTGCCAGCAGTTACACGGCGGGGCTAGGTGGCTACACCTTC CASSYTAGLGGYTF . TRBV6-2/TRBV6-3 once TRBJ1-2
TGTGCCACCAGTGATTCCCAGGGTATTGGGCAGGGGGACTATCAGCCCCAGCATTTT CATSDSQGIGQGDYQPQHF TRBD1 TRBV24-1 . TRBJ1-5
TGCGCCAGCAGTGAGTCGATCGGGGGCGAGCAGTACTTC CASSESIGGEQYF . TRBV10-1 . TRBJ2-7